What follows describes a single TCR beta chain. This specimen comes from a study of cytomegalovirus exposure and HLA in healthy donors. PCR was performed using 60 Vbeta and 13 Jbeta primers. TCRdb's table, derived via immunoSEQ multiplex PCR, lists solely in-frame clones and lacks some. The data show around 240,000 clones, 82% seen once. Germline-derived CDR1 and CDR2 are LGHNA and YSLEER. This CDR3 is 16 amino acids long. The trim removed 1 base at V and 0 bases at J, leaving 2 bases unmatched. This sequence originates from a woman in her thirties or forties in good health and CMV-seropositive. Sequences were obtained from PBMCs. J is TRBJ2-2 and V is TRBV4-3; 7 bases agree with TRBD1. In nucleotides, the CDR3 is TGCGCCAGCAGCCAAGTGAGGGGGCCGAACACCGGGGAGCTGTTTTTT. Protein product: CASSQVRGPNTGELFF.